This TCR beta chain was captured by sequencing in a study of T cell responses to AZD1222 COVID-19 vaccine. General study findings and limits: Across the whole spike, CD4 TCRs peaked at regions 160-218 and 743-854. Increased Spike-specific TCR breadth and depth were observed after two AZD1222 doses.

Sequenced by immunoSEQ multiplex PCR; TCRdb stores in-frame clones only, minus some. The sample consists of under 200,000 clones, about 91% of them appearing once. As for this clone: Its target is not known.

The receptor's source is an adult who received the AZD1222 COVID-19 vaccine. The sample here was peripheral blood, taken 28 days after the second AZD1222 dose.

CDR3: CASSQVTDYGYTF. DNA of the CDR3: TGCGCCAGCAGCCAAGTGACGGACTATGGCTACACCTTC. The chain has TRBV4-3 and TRBJ1-2, with D uncertain. This CDR3 has 13 residues. Trimming cost V 1 base and J 3 bases, with 6 bases left between them. Germline-derived CDR1 and CDR2 are LGHNA and YSLEER.